Following are 21 T cell receptor beta chains from one sample sequenced in a study of T cells in localized non-small cell lung cancer. The method was immunoSEQ multiplex PCR; TCRdb's version includes in-frame clones alone and lacks a portion of them. The table has roughly 25,000 clones, about 92% seen once. The sequences come from peripheral blood, collected before any cancer treatment. Receptor source: a man aged 35-75 years with stage III squamous cell lung carcinoma.

This clone was detected once. This chain joins TRBV28 and TRBJ2-6; TRBD1 is a possible D gene (6 bases). The CDR3 length is 17 residues. Trimming removed 6 bases at V and 0 bases at J, with 15 bases between. Germline V lookup: CDR1 MDHEN, CDR2 SYDVKM. The CDR3 DNA follows: TGTGCCAGCAGAATCCGGGACACCTACTCTGGGGCCAACGTCCTGACTTTC. Translating it yields CASRIRDTYSGANVLTF. Drawing the rest from reference TRBV28 and TRBJ2-6, the complete variable domain is DVKVTQSSRYLVKRTGEKVFLECVQDMDHENMFWYRQDPGLGLRLIYFSYDVKMKEKGDIPEGYSVSREKKERFSLILESASTNQTSMYLCASRIRDTYSGANVLTFGAGSRLTVL.

The CDR3, as DNA: TGTGCCAGCGCCTCTGACCCTACGCAGTTCTTC. Protein: CASASDPTQFF. The chain uses TRBV28 and TRBJ2-1; D not certain. V lost 8 bases and J lost 12, with 14 bases in between. CDR3 length: 11 amino acids. Germline lookup yields CDR1 MDHEN and CDR2 SYDVKM.

The V gene is TRBV7-9, the J gene TRBJ2-3, with a tentative D call TRBD1 (5 bases). Germline V gene sequence: CDR1 SEHNR, CDR2 FQNEAQ (reference sequence). The CDR3 totals 12 residues. V was clipped by 5 bases and J by 4 bases, with 7 bases between them. The CDR3 is CASSQGADTQYF. For the CDR3, the DNA is TGTGCCAGCAGCCAAGGGGCAGATACGCAGTATTTT.

The chain couples TRBV7-8 to TRBJ2-1; 10 bases are a match to TRBD1. Germline loops: CDR1 SGHVS, CDR2 FQNEAQ. CDR3 length: 14 residues. Germline trimming cut 5 bases from V and 7 bases from J; bases unmatched to any gene: 5. In DNA, the CDR3 is TGTGCCAGCAGCCCCGGGACAGGGGTAAATGAGCAGTTCTTC. Translation gives CASSPGTGVNEQFF. The variable domain in full, with the rest retrieved from reference TRBV7-8 and TRBJ2-1, is GAGVSQSPRYKVAKRGQDVALRCDPISGHVSLFWYQQALGQGPEFLTYFQNEAQLDKSGLPSDRFFAERPEGSVSTLKIQRTQQEDSAVYLCASSPGTGVNEQFFGPGTRLTVL.

The gene calls are TRBV7-2 and TRBJ2-4, with TRBD2 as a possible D gene (5 bases). V lost 1 base and J lost 0, with 10 bases in between. The germline V gene has CDR1 SGHTA and CDR2 FQGNSA. There are 16 residues in the CDR3. DNA for the CDR3: TGTGCCAGCAGCTTAGAACCGGGGATAGCCAAAAACATTCAGTACTTC. Its translation is CASSLEPGIAKNIQYF.

This clone was counted between two and nine times. The chain links TRBV28 to TRBJ2-3, with TRBD2 as a possible D gene (5 bases). Germline V gene data show CDR1 as MDHEN and CDR2 as SYDVKM. Trimming took 6 bases from V and 0 from J, leaving 13 bases between them. CDR3 length equals 15 residues. The CDR3 loop reads CASSYQEGSTDTQYF. The CDR3 DNA follows: TGTGCCAGCAGCTATCAAGAGGGTAGCACAGATACGCAGTATTTT.

This chain connects TRBV6-1 to TRBJ1-4; D may be TRBD1 (6 bases). Trimming took 9 bases from V and 5 from J, leaving 19 bases between them. CDR3 length: 15 residues. Germline values: CDR1 MNHNS, CDR2 SASEGT. The CDR3 DNA sequence: TGTGCCAGTAATGATCGGGGGGGCCTAAATGAAAAACTGTTTTTT. Translating it yields CASNDRGGLNEKLFF.

This clone was seen a handful of times. The rearrangement links TRBV5-1 to TRBJ1-1, with D tentatively TRBD1 (5 bases). Between the trimmed V and J ends, which lost 0 bases and 5 bases, there was a span of 11 bases. The CDR3 has 14 residues. CDR1 SGHRS and CDR2 YFSETQ come from the germline V gene. CDR3 in amino acids: CASSLGQGGTEAFF. For the CDR3, the DNA is TGCGCCAGCAGCTTGGGGCAGGGTGGGACTGAAGCTTTCTTT.

This clone was seen only once. The chain couples TRBV28 to TRBJ1-2; D is unresolved. CDR1 is MDHEN and CDR2 is SYDVKM in the germline V gene. Trimming cost V 11 bases and J 2 bases, with 12 bases left between them. CDR3 length: 12 amino acids. The CDR3 protein is CASRSKNYGYTF. As DNA, the CDR3 is TGTGCCTCTCGGTCCAAAAACTATGGCTACACCTTC.

The V call is TRBV9, the J call TRBJ2-7, with 8 nucleotides matching TRBD1. The CDR3 sequence is 15 residues long. The V segment lost 1 base and the J segment 3 bases; nucleotides outside the gene matches: 6. Germline V lookup: CDR1 SGDLS, CDR2 YYNGEE. For the CDR3, the DNA is TGTGCCAGCAGCGTAAACCCGACAGGGGTCTACGAGCAGTACTTC. Protein product: CASSVNPTGVYEQYF.

The count of this clone is one. The rearrangement joins TRBV18 to TRBJ1-3; TRBD1 is a possible D gene (5 bases). The CDR3 contains 14 residues. Germline V lookup: CDR1 KGHSH, CDR2 LQKENI. V was trimmed by 1 base and J by 3 bases, leaving 7 bases between them. The CDR3 reads CASSPQGLGNTIYF. The CDR3 nucleotides read TGTGCCAGCTCACCACAGGGGCTTGGAAACACCATATATTTT. The full variable domain, completed using reference TRBV18 and TRBJ1-3, is NAGVMQNPRHLVRRRGQEARLRCSPMKGHSHVYWYRQLPEEGLKFMVYLQKENIIDESGMPKERFSAEFPKEGPSILRIQQVVRGDSAAYFCASSPQGLGNTIYFGEGSWLTVV.

J is TRBJ1-5 and V is TRBV9; D gene unclear. The V end was cut by 5 bases, the J end by 1 base, with 13 bases between. This CDR3 comprises 15 residues. The V gene's germline CDR1 is SGDLS and CDR2 YYNGEE. CDR3 DNA sequence: TGTGCCAGCAGTTCGGACCCCAGGAGCAATCAGCCCCAGCATTTT. Encoded protein: CASSSDPRSNQPQHF.

The rearrangement links TRBV5-4 to TRBJ2-1; 12 nucleotides align to TRBD2. Trimming at V came to 3 bases and at J to 3 bases, leaving 4 bases not matched to a gene. The CDR3 is made up of 16 amino acids. The germline V gene has CDR1 SGHNT and CDR2 YYREEE (reference sequence). The CDR3 protein is CASSSRTSGIYNEQFF. In nucleotides, the CDR3 is TGTGCCAGCAGCTCACGGACTAGCGGGATCTACAATGAGCAGTTCTTC.

J is TRBJ2-4 and V is TRBV7-2; D may be TRBD1 (6 bases). The germline V and J ends were trimmed by 5 bases and 9 bases, with 17 bases remaining between them. CDR3 length: 14 amino acids. Germline values: CDR1 SGHTA, CDR2 FQGNSA. In nucleotides, the CDR3 is TGTGCCAGCAGCCGCATAGGGGGTTTTGGCATTCAGTACTTC. Translating it yields CASSRIGGFGIQYF.

The chain has TRBV7-8 and TRBJ2-7; D possibly corresponds to TRBD1 (6 bases). Per the germline V gene, CDR1 is SGHVS and CDR2 is FQNEAQ. The CDR3 spans 15 residues. Trimming left V 5 bases short and J 6 bases short, with 20 bases between. The CDR3 protein is CASSRSAQGRSEQYF. CDR3 DNA: TGTGCCAGCAGCCGCTCGGCACAGGGCAGGAGCGAGCAGTACTTC.

The chain recombines TRBV18 with TRBJ2-1; perhaps D is TRBD1 or TRBD2 (5 bases each). Trimming pared 0 bases from V and 4 bases from J, leaving 10 bases between. The CDR3 covers 15 residues. Germline CDR1 and CDR2: KGHSH and LQKENI. CDR3 amino acids: CASSPPGEQYNEQFF. In nucleotides, the CDR3 is TGTGCCAGCTCACCACCGGGGGAGCAGTACAATGAGCAGTTCTTC.

V is TRBV29-1 and J is TRBJ1-2, with D uncertain. V lost 3 bases to trimming and J lost 2 bases, with 10 bases between them. The CDR3 has 13 residues. Germline V gives CDR1 SQVTM, CDR2 ANQGSEA. The DNA for the CDR3 is TGCAGCGTTGAGGAAATTCCCAACTATGGCTACACCTTC. It is translated as CSVEEIPNYGYTF.

The genes are TRBV7-2 and TRBJ2-5; 8 bases align to TRBD1. Per the germline V gene, CDR1 is SGHTA and CDR2 is FQGNSA. CDR3 size: 12 residues. Trimming cost V 5 bases and J 8 bases; bases outside gene matches: 4. CDR3 region: CASSPDRGTQYF. CDR3 coding DNA: TGTGCCAGCAGCCCAGACAGGGGTACCCAGTACTTC.

CDR3 in DNA: TGTGCCACCAGCAGAGGGGAGTATCTGAACACTGAAGCTTTCTTT. Its translation is CATSRGEYLNTEAFF. The J gene is TRBJ1-1, the V gene TRBV15; no firm D call. The CDR3 runs 15 residues. V was shortened by 1 base and J by 0 bases, with 9 bases between the two germline ends. Per the germline V gene, CDR1 is LNHNV and CDR2 is YYDKDF (reference sequence).

The chain joins TRBV6-1 to TRBJ1-1; no reliable D call. Germline V gene data show CDR1 as MNHNS and CDR2 as SASEGT. Trimming removed 1 base from V and 0 bases from J, with 9 bases in between. CDR3 length: 15 residues. The DNA of the CDR3 is TGTGCCAGCAGTGAAGGGCGGGGAATGAACACTGAAGCTTTCTTT. It yields the protein CASSEGRGMNTEAFF.

The chain recombines TRBV30 with TRBJ1-1, with D hard to call. The CDR3 covers 12 residues. Germline CDR1 GTSNPN, CDR2 SVGIG (reference sequence). The V end was cut by 2 bases, the J end by 11 bases, with 15 bases between. The DNA of the CDR3 is TGTGCCTGGAGTAGAACATTCGCCGGGGCTTTCTTT. Residues: CAWSRTFAGAFF. Full variable domain (outside the CDR3, taken from reference TRBV30 and TRBJ1-1): SQTIHQWPATLVQPVGSPLSLECTVEGTSNPNLYWYRQAAGRGLQLLFYSVGIGQISSEVPQNLSASRPQDRQFILSSKKLLLSDSGFYLCAWSRTFAGAFFGQGTRLTVV.